These 22 T cell receptor beta chains were all obtained from the same sample, sequenced in a study of blood T cell repertoires in COVID-19. TCRdb's copy holds only in-frame clones and misses some; the assay was immunoSEQ multiplex PCR. The table has fewer than 250,000 clones, roughly 87% seen once; the top ten hold around 2.6%. The sequenced material came from PBMCs or T cells enriched from blood (not recorded which). These receptors all come from a woman aged 25-40 years with acute COVID-19.

This chain connects TRBV18 to TRBJ1-6, with unresolved D. The V end lost 2 bases, the J end lost 7 bases, and 9 bases lay between the germline ends. The CDR3 length is 14 residues. Germline V gene data show CDR1 as KGHSH and CDR2 as LQKENI. CDR3 DNA: TGTGCCAGCTCACCAGTACAGTGGAATTCACCCCTCCACTTT. As protein: CASSPVQWNSPLHF.

Turning to this clone: Other DNA sequences in this sample translate to the same CDR3. This chain joins TRBV19 and TRBJ1-1; 7 positions agree with TRBD1. Germline V gene data show CDR1 as LNHDA and CDR2 as SQIVND (reference sequence). V trimming: 9 bases; J trimming: 0 bases; junction bases outside the gene matches: 4. The CDR3 totals 13 residues. The CDR3 reads CASSGQVNTEAFF. DNA of the CDR3: TGTGCCAGCTCAGGACAGGTGAACACTGAAGCTTTCTTT.

The gene calls are TRBV5-1 and TRBJ1-2, with D hard to call. Germline V lookup: CDR1 SGHRS, CDR2 YFSETQ. The V end lost 3 bases, the J end lost 2 bases, and 14 bases lay between the germline ends. This CDR3 has 15 residues. The CDR3 DNA reads TGCGCCAGCAGCTGGGCCCTTGATTCCAACTATGGCTACACCTTC. Its translation: CASSWALDSNYGYTF.

In this sample, this clone turned up a few times. The chain has TRBV5-4 and TRBJ1-5, with unresolved D. The CDR3 sequence is 14 residues long. V dropped 0 bases and J dropped 2 bases, with 6 bases sitting between them. Germline values: CDR1 SGHNT, CDR2 YYREEE (reference sequence). Written as DNA, the CDR3 is TGTGCCAGCAGCTTGGACGGGGGCAATCAGCCCCAGCATTTT. Residues: CASSLDGGNQPQHF.

The rearrangement links TRBV5-1 to TRBJ2-3, with TRBD2 identical over 16 bases. Losses at the gene ends were 7 bases for V and 4 bases for J; bases not matched to a gene: 9. Germline CDR1 SGHRS, CDR2 YFSETQ. The CDR3 loop spans 17 amino acids. The CDR3 nucleotides are TGCGCCAGCGCCGTTGGGACTAGCGGGGGGGAGGCAGATACGCAGTATTTT. This translates into CASAVGTSGGEADTQYF.

J is TRBJ1-5 and V is TRBV10-3; no clear D gene. The V and J ends lost 4 bases and 5 bases respectively, with 15 bases between them. Germline CDR1 reads ENHRY; CDR2 reads SYGVKD. This CDR3 spans 15 amino acids. The CDR3 nucleotides are TGTGCCATCAGTGTTTCGAGGGCCGGGGATCAGCCCCAGCATTTT. Protein product: CAISVSRAGDQPQHF.

This clone appeared a single time. V is TRBV19 and J is TRBJ1-1, with D maybe TRBD1 (6 bases). V dropped 3 bases and J dropped 4 bases, with 15 bases sitting between them. The germline V gene has CDR1 LNHDA and CDR2 SQIVND (reference sequence). The length of the CDR3 is 15 residues. CDR3 sequence: CASSMRQGRGTEAFF. DNA of the CDR3: TGTGCCAGTAGTATGAGGCAGGGGCGCGGCACTGAAGCTTTCTTT. Combining the CDR3 with reference TRBV19 and TRBJ1-1 gives the whole variable domain DGGITQSPKYLFRKEGQNVTLSCEQNLNHDAMYWYRQDPGQGLRLIYYSQIVNDFQKGDIAEGYSVSREKKESFPLTVTSAQKNPTAFYLCASSMRQGRGTEAFFGQGTRLTVV.

This clone occurred many times. The genes are TRBV5-1 and TRBJ1-1, with a possible D match to TRBD1 (5 bases). The germline CDR1 and CDR2 sequences are SGHRS and YFSETQ. The length of the CDR3 is 16 residues. Trimming took 0 bases from V and 6 from J, leaving 18 bases between them. The CDR3 DNA reads as TGCGCCAGCAGCTTGGAGGGCAGGGCTGTAGCGGCTGAAGCTTTCTTT. This translates into CASSLEGRAVAAEAFF.

The J gene is TRBJ1-3, the V gene TRBV5-6; D uncertain. CDR1 and CDR2 (germline): SGHDT, YYEEEE. This CDR3 comprises 15 residues. The V end was cut by 0 bases, the J end by 0 bases, with 7 bases between. The CDR3 reads CASSLGLSSGNTIYF. DNA for the CDR3: TGTGCCAGCAGCTTGGGCCTGAGCTCTGGAAACACCATATATTTT.

The V and J genes are TRBV4-3 and TRBJ2-7; TRBD1 matches 10 bases. The CDR3 loop spans 15 amino acids. Trimming removed 1 base from V and 3 bases from J; junction bases left unmatched: 3. CDR1 and CDR2 (germline): LGHNA, YSLEER. CDR3 loop: CASSQGQGAIYEQYF. The CDR3 nucleotides read TGCGCCAGCAGCCAAGGACAGGGGGCAATCTACGAGCAGTACTTC.

The chain couples TRBV18 to TRBJ1-2; 10 bases are a match to TRBD1. CDR3 size: 18 residues. V shed 1 base, J shed 3 bases, and the junction held 11 bases outside the gene matches. CDR1 is KGHSH, CDR2 LQKENI, per germline. The CDR3 spells CASSPRSDRGRVYYGYTF. As DNA, the CDR3 is TGTGCCAGCTCACCACGGTCGGACAGGGGGAGAGTTTACTATGGCTACACCTTC. The full variable domain, rest sourced from reference TRBV18 and TRBJ1-2, is NAGVMQNPRHLVRRRGQEARLRCSPMKGHSHVYWYRQLPEEGLKFMVYLQKENIIDESGMPKERFSAEFPKEGPSILRIQQVVRGDSAAYFCASSPRSDRGRVYYGYTFGSGTRLTVV.

CDR3 nucleotide sequence: TGCGCCAGCAGAGAGGCAGATACGCAGTATTTT. This encodes CASREADTQYF. The chain carries TRBV5-1 and TRBJ2-3; D ambiguous. This CDR3 comprises 11 residues. Trimming removed 5 bases from V and 4 bases from J, with 5 bases in between. In germline, CDR1 is SGHRS, CDR2 YFSETQ.

This rearrangement joins TRBV13 to TRBJ1-3; the D gene is possibly TRBD1 (5 bases). This CDR3 spans 17 amino acids. The germline V gene encodes CDR1 PRHDT and CDR2 FYEKMQ (reference sequence). V lost 2 bases to trimming and J lost 4 bases, with 18 bases between them. CDR3 in amino acids: CASSLYGSQRQGNTIYF. The CDR3, as DNA: TGTGCCAGCAGCTTATATGGCTCTCAACGACAGGGAAACACCATATATTTT.

The chain couples TRBV7-2 to TRBJ2-1; 7 nucleotides align to TRBD2. The CDR3 spans 15 residues. Germline CDR1 is SGHTA and CDR2 is FQGNSA. The V gene end was trimmed by 5 bases and the J gene end by 4 bases; junction bases not matched to a gene: 8. CDR3 amino acids: CASSPSAGYYNEQFF. The CDR3 DNA reads as TGTGCCAGCAGCCCGTCAGCGGGGTATTACAATGAGCAGTTCTTC.

The chain recombines TRBV5-5 with TRBJ1-1; weak D call: TRBD1 (5 bases). Germline V lookup: CDR1 SGHKS, CDR2 YYEKEE (reference sequence). The CDR3 contains 15 residues. Between the trimmed V and J ends, which lost 3 bases and 5 bases, there was a span of 17 bases. CDR3 DNA sequence: TGTGCCAGCAGCTCCCGGCGACTCAGGGATACTGAAGCTTTCTTT. This translates into CASSSRRLRDTEAFF.

This chain uses TRBV27 with TRBJ2-1; D possibly corresponds to TRBD1 (6 bases). The CDR3 runs to 14 residues. Per germline, CDR1 MNHEY and CDR2 SMNVEV (reference sequence). V was cut by 6 bases and J by 4 bases, with 13 bases left in between. CDR3 bases: TGTGCCAGCAGCTTGGACAGATCATACAATGAGCAGTTCTTC. It translates to CASSLDRSYNEQFF.

The CDR3 DNA sequence: TGTGCCAGTGGCGGGACAGGGCATAGCAATCAGCCCCAGCATTTT. Amino acids: CASGGTGHSNQPQHF. The gene calls are TRBV19 and TRBJ1-5; 9 nucleotides agree with TRBD1. Germline V lookup: CDR1 LNHDA, CDR2 SQIVND (reference sequence). The CDR3 totals 15 residues. V shed 8 bases, J shed 0 bases, and the junction held 5 bases outside the gene matches. Full variable domain (rest looked up from reference TRBV19 and TRBJ1-5): DGGITQSPKYLFRKEGQNVTLSCEQNLNHDAMYWYRQDPGQGLRLIYYSQIVNDFQKGDIAEGYSVSREKKESFPLTVTSAQKNPTAFYLCASGGTGHSNQPQHFGDGTRLSIL.

This clone occurred once. J is TRBJ1-2 and V is TRBV10-3, with D hard to call. V lost 11 bases, J lost 2 bases, and 15 bases lay in between. This CDR3 contains 13 residues. The V gene's germline CDR1 is ENHRY and CDR2 SYGVKD. CDR3 bases: TGTGCCTCTACGATGACGGGGAACTATGGCTACACCTTC. Its translation: CASTMTGNYGYTF.

The chain couples TRBV5-5 to TRBJ1-2; D perhaps matches TRBD1 (6 bases). V lost 0 bases and J lost 7, with 13 bases in between. The CDR3 covers 14 residues. Germline V gene data show CDR1 as SGHKS and CDR2 as YYEKEE (reference sequence). In DNA form, the CDR3 reads TGTGCCAGCAGCTTGGTAGAGGGGGTAACTGGCTACACCTTC. It specifies CASSLVEGVTGYTF.

The chain carries TRBV2 and TRBJ1-2, with D possibly matching TRBD1 (5 bases). The CDR3 has 13 amino acids. V shed 6 bases and J shed 7 bases, with 15 bases lying between them. Germline V gene lookup returns CDR1 SNHLY and CDR2 FYNNEI. The CDR3 protein is CASSDPFGGGYTF. CDR3 sequence (DNA): TGTGCCAGCAGCGATCCATTCGGGGGTGGCTACACCTTC.

The chain joins TRBV19 to TRBJ1-5; no clear D. There are 15 residues in the CDR3. Trimming took off 3 bases at V and 0 bases at J, with 9 bases between the two ends. CDR1 and CDR2 (germline): LNHDA, SQIVND (reference sequence). The CDR3, as DNA: TGTGCCAGTAGTATTACAGCCTATAGCAATCAGCCCCAGCATTTT. This translates into CASSITAYSNQPQHF. Supplemented by reference TRBV19 and TRBJ1-5, the full variable domain reads DGGITQSPKYLFRKEGQNVTLSCEQNLNHDAMYWYRQDPGQGLRLIYYSQIVNDFQKGDIAEGYSVSREKKESFPLTVTSAQKNPTAFYLCASSITAYSNQPQHFGDGTRLSIL.

J is TRBJ2-7 and V is TRBV6-5, with TRBD2 matching 9 bases. The CDR3 loop spans 15 amino acids. Per the germline V gene, CDR1 is MNHEY and CDR2 is SVGAGI. Germline trimming cut 6 bases from V and 2 bases from J; bases unmatched to any gene: 8. CDR3 region: CASSHRRGGTYEQYF. DNA for the CDR3: TGTGCCAGCAGCCATAGGCGGGGGGGAACCTACGAGCAGTACTTC.